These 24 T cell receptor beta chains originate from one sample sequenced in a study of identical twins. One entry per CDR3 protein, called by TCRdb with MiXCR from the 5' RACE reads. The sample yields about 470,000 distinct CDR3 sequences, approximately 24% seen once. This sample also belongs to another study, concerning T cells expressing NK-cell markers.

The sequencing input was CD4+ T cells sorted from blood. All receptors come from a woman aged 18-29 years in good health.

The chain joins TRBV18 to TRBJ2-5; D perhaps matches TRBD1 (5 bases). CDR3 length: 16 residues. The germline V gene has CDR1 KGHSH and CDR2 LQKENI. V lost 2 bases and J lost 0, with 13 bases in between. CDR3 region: CASSPVPTGYQETQYF. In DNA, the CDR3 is TGTGCCAGCTCACCAGTGCCCACAGGCTACCAAGAGACCCAGTACTTC.

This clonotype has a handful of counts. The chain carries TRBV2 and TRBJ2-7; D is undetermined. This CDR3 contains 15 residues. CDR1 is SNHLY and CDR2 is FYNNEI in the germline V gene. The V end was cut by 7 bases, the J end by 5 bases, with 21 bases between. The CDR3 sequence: CASKVEQRRFHEQYF. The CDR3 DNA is TGTGCCAGCAAGGTGGAACAGAGGCGTTTCCACGAGCAGTACTTC.

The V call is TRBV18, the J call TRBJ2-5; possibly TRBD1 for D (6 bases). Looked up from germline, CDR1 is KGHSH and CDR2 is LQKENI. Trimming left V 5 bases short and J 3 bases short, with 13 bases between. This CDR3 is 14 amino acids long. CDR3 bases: TGTGCCAGCTCATCACAGGGTGGCGAAGAGACCCAGTACTTC. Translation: CASSSQGGEETQYF.

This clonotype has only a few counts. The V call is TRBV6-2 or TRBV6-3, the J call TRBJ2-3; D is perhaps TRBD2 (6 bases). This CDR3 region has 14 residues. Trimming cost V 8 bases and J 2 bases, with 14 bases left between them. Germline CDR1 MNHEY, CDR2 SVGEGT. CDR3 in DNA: TGTGCCAGCCGACCCGGGAGCCACACAGATACGCAGTATTTT. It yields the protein CASRPGSHTDTQYF.

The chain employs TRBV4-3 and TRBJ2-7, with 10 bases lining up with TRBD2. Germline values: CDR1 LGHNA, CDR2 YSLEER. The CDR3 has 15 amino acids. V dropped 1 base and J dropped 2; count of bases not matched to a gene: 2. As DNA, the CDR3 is TGCGCCAGCAGCCAAGTACTAGCGGGACCCTACGAGCAGTACTTC. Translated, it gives CASSQVLAGPYEQYF.

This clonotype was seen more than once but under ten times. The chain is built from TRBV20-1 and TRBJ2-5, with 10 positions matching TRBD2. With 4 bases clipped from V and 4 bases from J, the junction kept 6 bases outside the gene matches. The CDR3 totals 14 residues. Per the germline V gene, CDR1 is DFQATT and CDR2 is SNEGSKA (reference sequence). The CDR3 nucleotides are TGCAGTGCTACCCTAGCGGGAGAGGGAGAGACCCAGTACTTC. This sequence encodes CSATLAGEGETQYF.

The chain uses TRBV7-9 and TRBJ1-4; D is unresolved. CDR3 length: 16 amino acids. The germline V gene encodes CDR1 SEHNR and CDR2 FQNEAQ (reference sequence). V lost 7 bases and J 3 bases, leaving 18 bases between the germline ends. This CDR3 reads CASTEEVVRANEKLFF. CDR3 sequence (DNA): TGTGCCAGCACCGAAGAGGTGGTTAGAGCTAATGAAAAACTGTTTTTT.

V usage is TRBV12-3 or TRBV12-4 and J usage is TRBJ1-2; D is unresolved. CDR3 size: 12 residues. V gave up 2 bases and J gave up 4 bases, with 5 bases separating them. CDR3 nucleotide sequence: TGTGCCAGCAGTTTACCCGTCTATGGCTACACCTTC. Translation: CASSLPVYGYTF.

CDR3 nucleotides: TGCAGTGCTAGTTGGCGGGACTCTGGAAACACCATATATTTT. This gives the protein CSASWRDSGNTIYF. This sequence joins TRBV20-1 and TRBJ1-3; no reliable D call. CDR1 and CDR2 (germline): DFQATT, SNEGSKA (reference sequence). The CDR3 consists of 14 residues. V lost 3 bases and J lost 0, with 9 bases in between.

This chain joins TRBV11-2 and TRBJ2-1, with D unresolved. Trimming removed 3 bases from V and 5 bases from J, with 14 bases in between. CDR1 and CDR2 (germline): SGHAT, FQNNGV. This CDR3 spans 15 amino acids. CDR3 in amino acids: CASSFAGRRHNEQFF. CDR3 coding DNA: TGTGCCAGCAGCTTTGCTGGACGGCGACACAATGAGCAGTTCTTC. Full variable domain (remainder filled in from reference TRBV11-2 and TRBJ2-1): EAGVAQSPRYKIIEKRQSVAFWCNPISGHATLYWYQQILGQGPKLLIQFQNNGVVDDSQLPKDRFSAERLKGVDSTLKIQPAKLEDSAVYLCASSFAGRRHNEQFFGPGTRLTVL.

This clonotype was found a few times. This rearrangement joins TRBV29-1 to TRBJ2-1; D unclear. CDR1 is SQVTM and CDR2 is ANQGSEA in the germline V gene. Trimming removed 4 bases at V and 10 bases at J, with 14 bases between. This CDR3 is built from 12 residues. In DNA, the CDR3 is TGCAGCGTTGCAACCGGGCGTCGGGAGCAGTTCTTC. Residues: CSVATGRREQFF.

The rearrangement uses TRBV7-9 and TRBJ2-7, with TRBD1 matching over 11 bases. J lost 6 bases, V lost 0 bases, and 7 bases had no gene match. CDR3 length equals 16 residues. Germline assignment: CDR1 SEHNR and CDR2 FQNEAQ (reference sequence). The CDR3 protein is CASSLAYGTGGSEQYF. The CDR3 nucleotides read TGTGCCAGCAGCTTAGCCTACGGGACAGGGGGTAGCGAGCAGTACTTC.

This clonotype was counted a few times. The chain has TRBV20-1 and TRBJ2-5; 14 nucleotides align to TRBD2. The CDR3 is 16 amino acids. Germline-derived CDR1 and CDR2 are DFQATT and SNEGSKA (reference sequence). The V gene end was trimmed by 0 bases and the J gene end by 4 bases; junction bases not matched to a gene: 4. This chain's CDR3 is CSARDGLAGGRETQYF. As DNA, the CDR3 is TGCAGTGCTAGAGATGGACTAGCGGGAGGTAGAGAGACCCAGTACTTC.

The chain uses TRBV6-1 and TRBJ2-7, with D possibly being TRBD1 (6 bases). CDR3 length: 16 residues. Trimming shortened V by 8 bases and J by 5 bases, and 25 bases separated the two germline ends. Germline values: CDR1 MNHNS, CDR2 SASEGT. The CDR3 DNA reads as TGTGCCAGCTCCCCGAACTTAGGCTCGACAGGCAACGAGCAGTACTTC. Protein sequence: CASSPNLGSTGNEQYF.

CDR3 amino acids: CASSPIAGGDTGELFF. CDR3 nucleotides: TGTGCCAGCAGTCCCATAGCGGGAGGGGACACCGGGGAGCTGTTTTTT. V gene TRBV12-3 or TRBV12-4 combines with J gene TRBJ2-2; TRBD2 agrees at 11 bases. The CDR3 runs 16 residues. V gave up 5 bases and J gave up 3 bases; unmatched junction bases: 5.

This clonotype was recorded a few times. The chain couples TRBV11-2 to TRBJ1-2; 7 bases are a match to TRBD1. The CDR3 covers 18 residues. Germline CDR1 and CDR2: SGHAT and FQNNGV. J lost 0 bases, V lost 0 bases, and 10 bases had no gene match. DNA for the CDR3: TGTGCCAGCAGCTTAGAGAACAGGGGACCATCCCCTAACTATGGCTACACCTTC. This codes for CASSLENRGPSPNYGYTF.

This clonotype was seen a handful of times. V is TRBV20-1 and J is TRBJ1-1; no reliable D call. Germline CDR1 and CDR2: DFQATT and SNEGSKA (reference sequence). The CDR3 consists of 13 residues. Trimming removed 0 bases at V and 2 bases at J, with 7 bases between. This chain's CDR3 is CSARDRINTEAFF. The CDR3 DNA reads TGCAGTGCTAGAGATAGAATAAACACTGAAGCTTTCTTT.

CDR3 sequence (DNA): TGTGCCAGCAGCTTGGCGGCGGCAAAGCAGTTCTTC. This encodes CASSLAAAKQFF. The chain has TRBV5-5 and TRBJ2-1; no reliable D call. The germline CDR1 and CDR2 sequences are SGHKS and YYEKEE (reference sequence). There are 12 residues in the CDR3. Trimming took 0 bases from V and 11 from J, leaving 9 bases between them.

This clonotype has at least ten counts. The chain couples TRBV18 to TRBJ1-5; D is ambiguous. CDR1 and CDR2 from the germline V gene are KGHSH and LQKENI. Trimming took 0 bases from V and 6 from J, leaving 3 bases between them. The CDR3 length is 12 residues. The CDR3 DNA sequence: TGTGCCAGCTCACCACCGGGTCAGCCCCAGCATTTT. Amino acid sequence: CASSPPGQPQHF.

The CDR3 region is CASSYLTGDSWDEQFF. The CDR3 DNA sequence: TGTGCCAGCAGTTACCTGACAGGGGATTCGTGGGATGAGCAGTTCTTC. The chain joins TRBV27 to TRBJ2-1; 8 nucleotides line up with TRBD1. V trimming: 4 bases; J trimming: 8 bases; junction bases outside the gene matches: 13. The CDR3 sequence is 16 residues long. The germline CDR1 and CDR2 sequences are MNHEY and SMNVEV (reference sequence).

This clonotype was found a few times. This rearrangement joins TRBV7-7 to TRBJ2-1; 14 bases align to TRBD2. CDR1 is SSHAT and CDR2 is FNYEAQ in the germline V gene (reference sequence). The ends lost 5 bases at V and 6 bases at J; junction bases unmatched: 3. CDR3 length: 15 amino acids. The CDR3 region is CASSIGLAGGNEQFF. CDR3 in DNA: TGTGCCAGCAGCATCGGACTAGCGGGAGGCAATGAGCAGTTCTTC.

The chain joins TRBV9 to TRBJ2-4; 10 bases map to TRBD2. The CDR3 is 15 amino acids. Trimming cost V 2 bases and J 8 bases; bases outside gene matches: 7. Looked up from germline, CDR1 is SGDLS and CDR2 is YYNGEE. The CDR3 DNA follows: TGTGCCAGCAGCGTCCTAGCGGGAGAGAGGGACATTCAGTACTTC. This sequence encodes CASSVLAGERDIQYF.

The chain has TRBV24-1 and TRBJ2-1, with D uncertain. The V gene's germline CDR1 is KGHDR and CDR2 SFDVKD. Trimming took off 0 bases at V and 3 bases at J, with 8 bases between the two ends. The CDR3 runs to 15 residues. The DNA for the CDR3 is TGTGCCACCAGTGATTTGCCCCGGTTCTACAATGAGCAGTTCTTC. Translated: CATSDLPRFYNEQFF.

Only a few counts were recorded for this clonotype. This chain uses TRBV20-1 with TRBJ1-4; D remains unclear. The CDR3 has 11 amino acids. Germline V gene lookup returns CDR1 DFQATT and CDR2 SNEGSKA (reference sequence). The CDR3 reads CSTHESEKLFF. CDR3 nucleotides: TGCAGCACTCATGAGTCTGAAAAACTGTTTTTT.